This TCR beta chain stems from a study of OX40 agonist ivuxolimab in advanced cancers. The CDR3 is made up of 14 amino acids. Germline-derived CDR1 and CDR2 are MDHEN and SYDVKM. Trimming removed 3 bases at V and 7 bases at J, with 13 bases between. Sequencing used immunoSEQ multiplex PCR; TCRdb keeps in-frame clones, though not all of them. The sample shows 80,000 or so clones, over 80% of them seen only once. This TCR derives from an adult with an advanced solid tumor such as melanoma, head and neck, liver or kidney cancer. Here the sequenced sample was CD4+ or CD8+ T cells sorted from blood, taken in a trial of the OX40 agonist ivuxolimab. The chain recombines TRBV28 with TRBJ1-5; possible D gene TRBD1, 5 bases. CDR3 sequence (DNA): TGTGCCAGCAGTTTGTGGGGGGTGGACCAGCCCCAGCATTTT. Translating it yields CASSLWGVDQPQHF.